These 28 T cell receptor beta chains originate from one sample sequenced in a study of vaccination effects on CD4 cells after COVID-19 (dated by TCRdb to the early 2020s). In the ViraFEST assay, PBMC were stimulated with viral peptide pools, and antigen-specific CD4+ T cell clonotypes were then identified by expansion using TCR sequencing. After approximately 11 days of culture, CD4+ T cells were isolated with the EasySep CD4+ T cell isolation kit. Negative nucleocapsid antibody results before and after vaccination confirmed that the healthy vaccine recipients had no prior SARS-CoV-2 infection. The method behind the library was the immunoSEQ multiplex PCR assay. TCRdb carries this immuneACCESS record with in-frame sequences only. Its versions omit some clonotypes, under half of them owing to an unresolved V gene in the studies checked, with the rest unexplained. The sample table records roughly 20,000 clones; 60% to 75% of these occur just once. Clones ranked in the top ten supply roughly 27% of the sample.

These receptors' targets are unknown. The specimen comprised CD4+ T cells from PBMCs cultured with HCoV-NL63 spike peptides, sampled before COVID-19 vaccination. The cell subset or site label of this sample denotes: HCoV-NL63 spike overlapping peptide pool stimulation. The receptors stem from a human donor who received a COVID-19 vaccine.

V usage is TRBV27 and J usage is TRBJ2-5; D not certain. CDR3 length: 13 residues. V shed 2 bases and J shed 1 base, with 5 bases lying between them. Germline assignment: CDR1 MNHEY and CDR2 SMNVEV (reference sequence). In DNA form, the CDR3 reads TGTGCCAGCAGTTTACTGGGCCAAGAGACCCAGTACTTC. It is translated as CASSLLGQETQYF.

This chain uses TRBV9 with TRBJ1-1, with D possibly being TRBD1 (5 bases). Trimming took off 4 bases at V and 1 base at J, with 14 bases between the two ends. This CDR3 is 15 amino acids long. The germline V gene has CDR1 SGDLS and CDR2 YYNGEE. The CDR3 coding sequence is TGTGCCAGCAGCCCGGCGGGACGGCCGAACACTGAAGCTTTCTTT. Protein: CASSPAGRPNTEAFF.

This clone was detected a few times. This chain joins TRBV6-5 and TRBJ1-1; D might be TRBD1 (5 bases). Germline assignment: CDR1 MNHEY and CDR2 SVGAGI. With 8 bases removed from V and 4 bases from J, the gap between germline ends came to 8 bases. This CDR3 spans 11 amino acids. The CDR3 loop is CASCQGTEAFF. DNA for the CDR3: TGTGCCAGCTGTCAGGGCACTGAAGCTTTCTTT.

V usage is TRBV7-9 and J usage is TRBJ2-4; D is unclear. V gave up 5 bases and J gave up 0 bases, with 14 bases separating them. The CDR3 runs 16 residues. Germline CDR1 SEHNR, CDR2 FQNEAQ (reference sequence). The DNA for the CDR3 is TGTGCCAGCAGCGCCGACGGTACCCTAGCCAAAAACATTCAGTACTTC. Its translation: CASSADGTLAKNIQYF.

J is TRBJ2-3 and V is TRBV6-1; TRBD2 is a possible D gene (6 bases). Trimming stripped 2 bases from V and 2 bases from J, with 14 bases between. The germline V gene encodes CDR1 MNHNS and CDR2 SASEGT. The CDR3 length is 16 residues. Here the CDR3 reads CASSERSGWLTDTQYF. The CDR3, as DNA: TGTGCCAGCAGTGAACGGAGCGGGTGGCTCACAGATACGCAGTATTTT.

This sequence joins TRBV3-1 (or the pseudogene TRBV3-2) and TRBJ2-3; 7 bases map to TRBD2. The CDR3 extends over 14 amino acids. The germline gives CDR1 LGHDT, CDR2 YNNKEL (reference sequence). With 6 bases clipped from V and 6 bases from J, the junction kept 9 bases outside the gene matches. The CDR3 loop reads CASRGAGVSDTQYF. CDR3 in DNA: TGTGCCAGCAGAGGGGCGGGAGTATCGGATACGCAGTATTTT.

The table lists this clone with a few counts. The rearrangement joins TRBV5-4 to TRBJ1-1; 10 bases match TRBD1. Germline CDR1 reads SGHNT; CDR2 reads YYREEE (reference sequence). J gave up 0 bases and V 3 bases, and 11 bases lay outside the gene matches. The CDR3 is 18 amino acids. The CDR3 loop is CASSWAPGQGIMNTEAFF. The CDR3, as DNA: TGTGCCAGCAGCTGGGCCCCGGGACAGGGGATAATGAACACTGAAGCTTTCTTT.

This chain links TRBV5-4 with TRBJ2-3, with TRBD1 matching over 9 bases. This CDR3 region has 16 residues. V trimming: 6 bases; J trimming: 0 bases; junction bases outside the gene matches: 8. The germline V gene has CDR1 SGHNT and CDR2 YYREEE (reference sequence). The CDR3 protein is CASIPGGTGSTDTQYF. The DNA for the CDR3 is TGTGCCAGCATCCCCGGAGGGACAGGGAGCACAGATACGCAGTATTTT.

V gene TRBV4-1 combines with J gene TRBJ2-7; 9 nucleotides agree with TRBD1. V trimming: 0 bases; J trimming: 0 bases; junction bases outside the gene matches: 12. The length of the CDR3 is 19 residues. The germline CDR1 and CDR2 sequences are MGHRA and YSYEKL. CDR3 protein: CASSQDRPRTGEYSYEQYF. In DNA form, the CDR3 reads TGCGCCAGCAGCCAAGATCGACCAAGGACAGGGGAATACTCCTACGAGCAGTACTTC.

The chain employs TRBV3-1 (or the pseudogene TRBV3-2) and TRBJ2-3; D call uncertain. Deletions cut 1 base from V and 6 bases from J, with 8 bases between. The CDR3 has 13 amino acids. CDR1 LGHDT and CDR2 YNNKEL come from the germline V gene (reference sequence). CDR3 DNA sequence: TGTGCCAGCAGCCAAGCTCCTAGGGATACGCAGTATTTT. Amino acids: CASSQAPRDTQYF.

This rearrangement joins TRBV6-5 to TRBJ2-4; the D gene is possibly TRBD2 (6 bases). The CDR3 totals 15 residues. V gave up 3 bases and J gave up 3 bases, with 12 bases separating them. Germline loops: CDR1 MNHEY, CDR2 SVGAGI. The CDR3 DNA is TGTGCCAGCAGTTATGGGGGAGGAAGCAAAAACATTCAGTACTTC. This sequence encodes CASSYGGGSKNIQYF.

The chain links TRBV9 to TRBJ1-1; 8 nucleotides match TRBD1. After removal of 1 base from V and 2 bases from J, the junction contained 7 bases not matched to a gene. The germline CDR1 and CDR2 sequences are SGDLS and YYNGEE. The CDR3 consists of 16 residues. The CDR3 sequence is CASSVSPGGINTEAFF. The CDR3 nucleotides read TGTGCCAGCAGCGTAAGTCCAGGGGGCATCAACACTGAAGCTTTCTTT. The full variable domain, completed using reference TRBV9 and TRBJ1-1, is DSGVTQTPKHLITATGQRVTLRCSPRSGDLSVYWYQQSLDQGLQFLIQYYNGEERAKGNILERFSAQQFPDLHSELNLSSLELGDSALYFCASSVSPGGINTEAFFGQGTRLTVV.

The chain combines TRBV19 with TRBJ1-2, with D maybe TRBD1 (5 bases). The CDR3 length is 15 residues. Deletions cut 0 bases from V and 6 bases from J, with 14 bases between. In germline, CDR1 is LNHDA, CDR2 SQIVND (reference sequence). The CDR3 here is CASSIDRGRSDGYTF. As DNA, the CDR3 is TGTGCCAGTAGTATAGATAGGGGAAGGTCGGATGGCTACACCTTC.

The chain uses TRBV19 and TRBJ2-2, with D unclear. The CDR3 totals 13 residues. Trimming cost V 1 base and J 1 base, with 1 base left between them. Germline V lookup: CDR1 LNHDA, CDR2 SQIVND (reference sequence). Here the CDR3 DNA reads TGTGCCAGTAGTATAGGGAACACCGGGGAGCTGTTTTTT. It translates to CASSIGNTGELFF.

The rearrangement uses TRBV25-1 and TRBJ2-7, with TRBD2 identical over 8 bases. CDR3 length: 11 amino acids. Germline V lookup: CDR1 MGHDK, CDR2 SYGVNS. V dropped 8 bases and J dropped 5; count of bases not matched to a gene: 2. The DNA for the CDR3 is TGTGCCAGCCGGGGGGGGAACGAGCAGTACTTC. Translating gives CASRGGNEQYF.

The J gene is TRBJ1-1, the V gene TRBV19; 8 positions match TRBD1. This CDR3 has 16 amino acids. V lost 5 bases, J lost 4 bases, and 12 bases stayed unmatched. The V gene's germline CDR1 is LNHDA and CDR2 SQIVND (reference sequence). CDR3 bases: TGTGCCAGTAGTTCTGGGACAGGTCGACCCGGCACTGAAGCTTTCTTT. Translated: CASSSGTGRPGTEAFF.

This clone was observed a handful of times. V and J are TRBV5-1 and TRBJ1-2; 11 nucleotides align to TRBD1. The junction had 7 bases not matched to a gene; V was cut back by 4 bases and J by 8 bases. Germline V gene data show CDR1 as SGHRS and CDR2 as YFSETQ. This CDR3 comprises 14 residues. CDR3 sequence: CASSLDRGHGGYTF. CDR3 DNA sequence: TGCGCCAGCAGCCTGGACAGGGGGCATGGAGGCTACACCTTC.

This clone was recorded once. The chain joins TRBV5-1 to TRBJ2-1, with 13 bases aligning to TRBD2. The CDR3 extends over 15 amino acids. J lost 10 bases, V lost 0 bases, and 4 bases had no gene match. Germline lookup yields CDR1 SGHRS and CDR2 YFSETQ. The CDR3 here is CASSLEGTSGEEQFF. In DNA, the CDR3 is TGCGCCAGCAGCTTGGAAGGGACTAGCGGGGAGGAGCAGTTCTTC. The entire variable domain, with the rest obtained from reference TRBV5-1 and TRBJ2-1, is as follows: KAGVTQTPRYLIKTRGQQVTLSCSPISGHRSVSWYQQTPGQGLQFLFEYFSETQRNKGNFPGRFSGRQFSNSRSEMNVSTLELGDSALYLCASSLEGTSGEEQFFGPGTRLTVL.

The gene calls are TRBV7-9 and TRBJ2-3; weak D call: TRBD1 (6 bases). CDR3 length: 14 residues. CDR1 SEHNR and CDR2 FQNEAQ come from the germline V gene (reference sequence). The V gene lost 0 bases and the J gene lost 4 bases, with 8 bases spanning the gap. The CDR3 DNA reads as TGTGCCAGCAGCTTAGCGCAGGGGCCAGATACGCAGTATTTT. Protein: CASSLAQGPDTQYF.

This clone was counted between two and nine times. The chain's CDR3 is CASSLRGGVEQYF. In nucleotides, the CDR3 is TGTGCCAGCAGCTTAAGGGGAGGTGTCGAGCAGTACTTC. V and J are TRBV5-4 and TRBJ2-7; D is possibly TRBD2 (6 bases). The V and J ends lost 2 bases and 6 bases respectively, with 12 bases between them. The V gene's germline CDR1 is SGHNT and CDR2 YYREEE (reference sequence). The CDR3 consists of 13 residues.

The chain carries TRBV20-1 and TRBJ2-7; D remains unclear. Germline V CDR1 and CDR2: DFQATT, SNEGSKA (reference sequence). This CDR3 spans 14 amino acids. Trimming removed 3 bases at V and 0 bases at J, with 12 bases between. DNA of the CDR3: TGCAGTGCTAGTGGGTCAGGAAGCTCCTACGAGCAGTACTTC. Its protein is CSASGSGSSYEQYF.

V is TRBV4-1 and J is TRBJ1-2; D gene ambiguous. There are 15 residues in the CDR3. Germline assignment: CDR1 MGHRA and CDR2 YSYEKL. Deletions cut 0 bases from V and 6 bases from J, with 14 bases between. CDR3 protein: CASSQDLALSHGYTF. CDR3 bases: TGCGCCAGCAGCCAAGATCTGGCTTTATCCCATGGCTACACCTTC.

A few counts support this clone. The V and J genes are TRBV2 and TRBJ2-7, with 7 bases aligning to TRBD1. Trimming cost V 6 bases and J 0 bases; bases outside gene matches: 5. The germline gives CDR1 SNHLY, CDR2 FYNNEI. The CDR3 sequence is 14 residues long. This CDR3 is CASSKQGSSYEQYF. The CDR3 nucleotides are TGTGCCAGCAGCAAACAGGGGAGCTCCTACGAGCAGTACTTC. The entire variable domain, with the rest obtained from reference TRBV2 and TRBJ2-7, is as follows: EPEVTQTPSHQVTQMGQEVILRCVPISNHLYFYWYRQILGQKVEFLVSFYNNEISEKSEIFDDQFSVERPDGSNFTLKIRSTKLEDSAMYFCASSKQGSSYEQYFGPGTRLTVT.

This clone was detected only once. The chain uses TRBV19 and TRBJ1-1; the match to TRBD1 covers 9 bases. Germline-derived CDR1 and CDR2 are LNHDA and SQIVND (reference sequence). The V gene end was trimmed by 3 bases and the J gene end by 4 bases; junction bases not matched to a gene: 9. There are 16 residues in the CDR3. The CDR3 DNA follows: TGTGCCAGTAGTATCTACCAGGGACAGGGAATCACTGAAGCTTTCTTT. Amino acids: CASSIYQGQGITEAFF.

This chain uses TRBV27 with TRBJ2-7; 8 bases are shared with TRBD1. Germline-derived CDR1 and CDR2 are MNHEY and SMNVEV (reference sequence). CDR3 size: 15 residues. After removal of 3 bases from V and 2 bases from J, the junction contained 6 bases not matched to a gene. CDR3 loop: CASSLAGGIAYEQYF. The CDR3 DNA is TGTGCCAGCAGTTTGGCAGGGGGCATCGCCTACGAGCAGTACTTC.

V and J are TRBV5-6 and TRBJ1-1, with D maybe TRBD1 (5 bases). Germline CDR1 and CDR2: SGHDT and YYEEEE. The CDR3 spans 15 residues. The ends were cut back, 4 bases at V and 8 bases at J, with 21 bases in the middle. CDR3 DNA: TGTGCCAGCAGCAGGGGCACTGTCCGCGTACCCGAAGCTTTCTTT. This gives the protein CASSRGTVRVPEAFF.

This clone was seen a handful of times. The chain joins TRBV7-9 to TRBJ1-5; a weak D match, TRBD1 (6 bases). This CDR3 contains 16 residues. Deletions cut 4 bases from V and 2 bases from J, with 15 bases between. The germline gives CDR1 SEHNR, CDR2 FQNEAQ (reference sequence). The CDR3 loop is CASSSHGGGGNQPQHF. The CDR3 DNA sequence: TGTGCCAGCAGCTCCCACGGGGGGGGCGGCAATCAGCCCCAGCATTTT.

The chain uses TRBV15 and TRBJ1-3; D may be TRBD1 (5 bases). The V gene lost 6 bases and the J gene lost 4 bases, with 16 bases spanning the gap. The germline V gene encodes CDR1 LNHNV and CDR2 YYDKDF (reference sequence). This CDR3 is built from 15 residues. CDR3 nucleotides: TGTGCCACCAGTCCCGTTCGGGGGTCAGGAAACACCATATATTTT. Protein sequence: CATSPVRGSGNTIYF.